A single sample gave rise to the 23 T cell receptor beta chains below, sequenced in a study of tumour-infiltrating T cells in Burkitt lymphoma. The assay was immunoSEQ multiplex PCR, and TCRdb's table has in-frame clones only and misses some. The sample yields tens of thousands of clones, roughly 31% seen once. The specimen sequenced was tumor tissue. The receptors shown here come from a human donor with Burkitt lymphoma.

The rearrangement joins TRBV9 to TRBJ2-1, with D perhaps matching TRBD1 (6 bases). The V gene's germline CDR1 is SGDLS and CDR2 YYNGEE. The ends were cut back, 2 bases at V and 9 bases at J, with 18 bases in the middle. The CDR3 loop spans 15 amino acids. DNA of the CDR3: TGTGCCAGCAGCGTGGCAGGGGTCTTCCGATCTGAGCAGTTCTTC. Its protein is CASSVAGVFRSEQFF.

There are a few counts of this clone. This chain connects TRBV6-1 to TRBJ1-1, with D tentatively TRBD1 (5 bases). Deletions cut 5 bases from V and 1 base from J, with 11 bases between. This CDR3 region has 14 residues. Germline V gene sequence: CDR1 MNHNS, CDR2 SASEGT. CDR3 nucleotide sequence: TGTGCCAGCAGTCCGGCGGACAAGAACACTGAAGCTTTCTTT. This gives the protein CASSPADKNTEAFF.

This clone was picked up a small number of times. CDR3 region: CASSESPVQKYF. The CDR3 region has the DNA TGTGCCAGCAGTGAGTCGCCGGTTCAGAAGTACTTC. The chain employs TRBV2 and TRBJ2-5; D not resolved. In germline, CDR1 is SNHLY, CDR2 FYNNEI. The V end lost 3 bases, the J end lost 12 bases, and 14 bases lay between the germline ends. The CDR3 is 12 amino acids.

The chain couples TRBV4-3 to TRBJ1-1; 7 bases map to TRBD1. Trimming cost V 4 bases and J 4 bases; bases outside gene matches: 6. CDR3 length: 14 amino acids. Germline V CDR1 and CDR2: LGHNA, YSLEER. The CDR3 loop reads CASSPRGLVTEAFF. CDR3 bases: TGCGCCAGCAGCCCTAGGGGGCTGGTCACTGAAGCTTTCTTT.

This clone was seen a few times. This chain joins TRBV4-3 and TRBJ1-1; D uncertain. V was clipped by 3 bases and J by 1 base, with 12 bases between them. The CDR3 spans 15 residues. CDR1 is LGHNA, CDR2 YSLEER, per germline. DNA of the CDR3: TGCGCCAGCAGCCAGATCGACGGCGGGAACACTGAAGCTTTCTTT. Translating gives CASSQIDGGNTEAFF.

The rearrangement links TRBV7-2 to TRBJ1-3, with no clear D. V was trimmed by 3 bases and J by 3 bases, leaving 6 bases between them. This CDR3 has 13 amino acids. The germline V gene encodes CDR1 SGHTA and CDR2 FQGNSA. The CDR3 is CASSFSGGNTIYF. CDR3 DNA sequence: TGTGCCAGCAGCTTTTCTGGTGGAAACACCATATATTTT.

V usage is TRBV7-2 and J usage is TRBJ2-3; no clear D gene. Trimming shortened V by 3 bases and J by 4 bases, and 8 bases separated the two germline ends. Looked up from germline, CDR1 is SGHTA and CDR2 is FQGNSA. The CDR3 loop spans 13 amino acids. CDR3 nucleotide sequence: TGTGCCAGCAGCTTCACCAAGGCAGATACGCAGTATTTT. Amino acid sequence: CASSFTKADTQYF.

The chain recombines TRBV7-2 with TRBJ2-7, with 9 bases identical to TRBD1. The CDR3 is 15 amino acids. The germline V gene encodes CDR1 SGHTA and CDR2 FQGNSA. Trimming at V came to 5 bases and at J to 4 bases, leaving 9 bases not matched to a gene. The CDR3 spells CASSAQQGALYEQYF. The CDR3 nucleotides are TGTGCCAGCAGCGCGCAACAGGGGGCGTTATACGAGCAGTACTTC. Full variable domain (remainder filled in from reference TRBV7-2 and TRBJ2-7): GAGVSQSPSNKVTEKGKDVELRCDPISGHTALYWYRQSLGQGLEFLIYFQGNSAPDKSGLPSDRFSAERTGGSVSTLTIQRTQQEDSAVYLCASSAQQGALYEQYFGPGTRLTVT.

This clone was seen only a few times. The J gene is TRBJ2-3, the V gene TRBV19; the D gene is possibly TRBD1 (5 bases). CDR3 size: 13 residues. Per the germline V gene, CDR1 is LNHDA and CDR2 is SQIVND (reference sequence). V lost 6 bases to trimming and J lost 3 bases, with 10 bases between them. The CDR3 DNA sequence: TGTGCCAGTAGCCCAGGACATACAGATACGCAGTATTTT. Protein product: CASSPGHTDTQYF.

This clone was seen more than once but under ten times. The J gene is TRBJ2-3, the V gene TRBV5-1; possible D gene TRBD2, 5 bases. This CDR3 contains 13 residues. V lost 4 bases to trimming and J lost 5 bases, with 11 bases between them. Germline values: CDR1 SGHRS, CDR2 YFSETQ. The CDR3 region has the DNA TGCGCCAGCAGCCCCGTGGGGAGAGATACGCAGTATTTT. Translated, it gives CASSPVGRDTQYF. The variable domain in full, with the rest retrieved from reference TRBV5-1 and TRBJ2-3, is KAGVTQTPRYLIKTRGQQVTLSCSPISGHRSVSWYQQTPGQGLQFLFEYFSETQRNKGNFPGRFSGRQFSNSRSEMNVSTLELGDSALYLCASSPVGRDTQYFGPGTRLTVL.

The rearrangement uses TRBV5-1 and TRBJ2-3; the D gene is possibly TRBD1 (5 bases). The V gene's germline CDR1 is SGHRS and CDR2 YFSETQ. This CDR3 is 13 amino acids long. The ends were cut back, 4 bases at V and 14 bases at J, with 20 bases in the middle. The CDR3: CASSVGEHVPSYF. The CDR3 region has the DNA TGCGCCAGCAGCGTAGGGGAACACGTACCGTCGTATTTT.

V usage is TRBV30 and J usage is TRBJ1-4, with D possibly matching TRBD1 (6 bases). Germline V gene lookup returns CDR1 GTSNPN and CDR2 SVGIG (reference sequence). There are 13 residues in the CDR3. Between the trimmed V and J ends, which lost 1 base and 6 bases, there was a span of 9 bases. The CDR3 here is CAWSAGEYEKLFF. The CDR3 DNA reads TGTGCCTGGAGTGCAGGGGAGTATGAAAAACTGTTTTTT.

The chain carries TRBV5-1 and TRBJ2-5; tentative D call: TRBD1 (6 bases). The length of the CDR3 is 13 residues. Trimming shortened V by 4 bases and J by 5 bases, and 12 bases separated the two germline ends. CDR1 is SGHRS, CDR2 YFSETQ, per germline. The DNA of the CDR3 is TGCGCCAGCAGCCCAGGGGTTAGTGAGACCCAGTACTTC. Protein product: CASSPGVSETQYF.

This chain joins TRBV5-4 and TRBJ1-2, with a weak D call TRBD1 (5 bases). The CDR3 has 15 residues. CDR1 is SGHNT, CDR2 YYREEE, per germline (reference sequence). Trimming stripped 3 bases from V and 2 bases from J, with 14 bases between. CDR3 bases: TGTGCCAGCAGCTGGAACAGGCTTATGAACTATGGCTACACCTTC. Its protein product is CASSWNRLMNYGYTF.

This clone occurred a few times. This chain links TRBV6-5 with TRBJ1-6; a possible D gene is TRBD1 (5 bases). CDR1 is MNHEY, CDR2 SVGAGI, per germline. The CDR3 extends over 14 amino acids. Trimming cost V 6 bases and J 7 bases, with 13 bases left between them. The CDR3 bases are TGTGCCAGCAGCGATGGGACGCCCAATTCACCCCTCCACTTT. The encoded protein is CASSDGTPNSPLHF.

The chain is built from TRBV19 and TRBJ2-7; D is unresolved. V gave up 5 bases and J gave up 0 bases, with 17 bases separating them. Germline assignment: CDR1 LNHDA and CDR2 SQIVND (reference sequence). This CDR3 region has 16 residues. The CDR3 spells CASSWQTSLSSYEQYF. In DNA form, the CDR3 reads TGTGCCAGTAGTTGGCAGACATCCTTGAGCTCCTACGAGCAGTACTTC.

This clone was seen only a few times. This rearrangement joins TRBV5-1 to TRBJ1-5; possibly TRBD1 for D (5 bases). This CDR3 has 13 residues. Germline-derived CDR1 and CDR2 are SGHRS and YFSETQ. The V gene lost 7 bases and the J gene lost 4 bases, with 12 bases spanning the gap. The CDR3 protein is CASRDRENQPQHF. Written as DNA, the CDR3 is TGCGCCAGCCGAGACAGAGAAAATCAGCCCCAGCATTTT.

This clone was seen a handful of times. This chain links TRBV9 with TRBJ2-6, with TRBD1 matching over 10 bases. J lost 0 bases, V lost 3 bases, and 3 bases had no gene match. Per germline, CDR1 SGDLS and CDR2 YYNGEE. The CDR3 has 17 amino acids. The CDR3 loop is CASSGRTGGSGANVLTF. As DNA, the CDR3 is TGTGCCAGCAGCGGACGGACAGGGGGCTCTGGGGCCAACGTCCTGACTTTC. Filled out from reference TRBV9 and TRBJ2-6, the complete variable domain reads DSGVTQTPKHLITATGQRVTLRCSPRSGDLSVYWYQQSLDQGLQFLIQYYNGEERAKGNILERFSAQQFPDLHSELNLSSLELGDSALYFCASSGRTGGSGANVLTFGAGSRLTVL.

This clone has more than one count but fewer than ten. The chain is built from TRBV11-2 and TRBJ2-7; no reliable D call. CDR3 length equals 15 residues. V dropped 5 bases and J dropped 4 bases, with 18 bases sitting between them. Germline V gene lookup returns CDR1 SGHAT and CDR2 FQNNGV. In DNA form, the CDR3 reads TGTGCCAGCAGCCTTTCGCCCACCCAGTTATACGAGCAGTACTTC. It encodes CASSLSPTQLYEQYF.

This clone was counted a few times. This chain connects TRBV2 to TRBJ2-5, with D tentatively TRBD1 (6 bases). The V end was cut by 7 bases, the J end by 7 bases, with 19 bases between. Germline CDR1 SNHLY, CDR2 FYNNEI. CDR3 length: 14 residues. The DNA for the CDR3 is TGTGCCAGCATTCCCGACAATTCCAGGGGGACCCAGTACTTC. It is translated as CASIPDNSRGTQYF.

The rearrangement uses TRBV28 and TRBJ1-5, with a weak D call TRBD1 (6 bases). Trimming shortened V by 6 bases and J by 13 bases, and 16 bases separated the two germline ends. CDR3 length: 12 residues. Per germline, CDR1 MDHEN and CDR2 SYDVKM. CDR3 bases: TGTGCCAGCAGAGACACCGGGACAAGGCAGCATTTT. Protein product: CASRDTGTRQHF.

The chain joins TRBV29-1 to TRBJ2-5; the D is unclear. Germline V gives CDR1 SQVTM, CDR2 ANQGSEA. CDR3 length: 13 residues. V was trimmed by 5 bases and J by 5 bases, leaving 15 bases between them. In nucleotides, the CDR3 is TGCAGCGTTTCGTCGGGCCCTCGGGAGACCCAGTACTTC. Amino acid sequence: CSVSSGPRETQYF. Full variable domain (remainder filled in from reference TRBV29-1 and TRBJ2-5): SAVISQKPSRDICQRGTSLTIQCQVDSQVTMMFWYRQQPGQSLTLIATANQGSEATYESGFVIDKFPISRPNLTFSTLTVSNMSPEDSSIYLCSVSSGPRETQYFGPGTRLLVL.

This clone came up once. The CDR3 nucleotides read TGTGCCAGCAGCTCCCGTAGTGAGCAGTTCTTC. Translated, it gives CASSSRSEQFF. The chain couples TRBV7-2 to TRBJ2-1, with no clear D. CDR3 length: 11 residues. The V gene lost 4 bases and the J gene lost 9 bases, with 7 bases spanning the gap. CDR1 and CDR2 from the germline V gene are SGHTA and FQGNSA.